This record looks at one T cell receptor beta chain sequence and its context. Its target is not known. Previously described methods and listed TCR primers produced bulk TCR libraries. MiXCR, applied by TCRdb to the PCR reads, yields one record per CDR3 protein. The table records about half a million distinct CDR3 sequences, around 23% of them present only once. This sample is part of a study of molecular identifiers for immune sequencing clone quantification. The wider study: Replicate runs used RNA from approximately 20,000 or 100,000 naive CD8 cells, which was split five ways into aliquots, and four of those aliquots were then sequenced. Whole-study findings and limits: In naive cells, under 1% of molecules belonged to clones above 20 RNA copies, against over 98% in effector cells.

Naive CD8 T cells were sorted, and the gate applied was CD8+CD4-CCR7+CD45RA+. This receptor was taken from a human donor in good health. Some libraries in this study had Jurkat cell RNA spiked in. Sequences were obtained from naive CD8+ T cells from blood, with Jurkat cell RNA spiked in. The subset is: FACS-sorted CD8+CD4-CCR7+CD45RA+ naive T cells.

CDR3 sequence: CASGAEVLYEQYF. The CDR3 DNA sequence: TGTGCCAGCGGTGCCGAGGTCCTTTACGAGCAGTACTTC. The rearrangement uses TRBV10-3 and TRBJ2-7; D ambiguous. The CDR3 contains 13 residues. V was pared by 10 bases and J by 4 bases, with 17 bases between. CDR1 is ENHRY and CDR2 is SYGVKD in the germline V gene.